Listed below are T cell receptor beta chains from one sample, sequenced in a study of tumor and adjacent non-tumor tissue in lung cancer. Each CDR3 protein is one row after TCRdb ran MiXCR on the multiplex PCR reads. Counted here are roughly 81,000 distinct CDR3 sequences, approximately 68% occurring once; the ten biggest clones make up roughly an eighth. The sequenced sample consisted of lung tumor tissue. The source is a woman in her 70s with non-small cell lung cancer. CDR3s include the opening cysteine and the closing phenylalanine or tryptophan. Each record gives: V gene, D gene, clone size, J gene, CDR3 DNA, CDR3 protein. The D gene is left open where the match is weak. Part of the rows lack a size; the others show once, few, many or a class for expanded clones.

>TRBV6-5|NA|many|TRBJ1-1
TGTGCCAGCAGTTACACAACATCGAACACTGAAGCTTTCTTT
CASSYTTSNTEAFF
>TRBV20-1|TRBD2|NA|TRBJ2-5
TGCAGTGCTAGAGACCAAGGGCGACTGGCGGGAGAAGGGACCCAGTACTTC
CSARDQGRLAGEGTQYF
>TRBV12-3/TRBV12-4|NA|NA|TRBJ1-5
TGTGCCAGCAGTTACAATAGCAATCAGCACCAGCATTTT
CASSYNSNQHQHF
>TRBV28|NA|NA|TRBJ2-2
TGTGTCAGCAGTATATTGAACACCGGGGAGCTGTTTTTT
CVSSILNTGELFF
>TRBV11-1|NA|NA|TRBJ2-1
TGTGCCAGCAGTTTACTAGGAACCACGCCACAGTTC
CASSLLGTTPQF
>TRBV11-2|TRBD2|NA|TRBJ2-1
TGTGCCAGCAGCACGACTCAGCGGGAGGGCCTTTACAATGAGCAGTTCTTC
CASSTTQREGLYNEQFF
>TRBV5-1|NA|NA|TRBJ1-1
TGCGCCAGCAGCACCCGGGACGGCGCTTTCATGAACATCGAAGCTTTCTTT
CASSTRDGAFMNIEAFF
>TRBV10-3|TRBD2|many|TRBJ2-1
TGTGCCACTCGGACTAGCGGAATACAAACTGAGCAGTTCTTC
CATRTSGIQTEQFF
>TRBV20-1|NA|NA|TRBJ2-1
TGCAGTGCTAGAGAAGAACATGGGGCGGACCACAATGAGCAGTTCTTC
CSAREEHGADHNEQFF
>TRBV7-8|TRBD1|NA|TRBJ1-1
TGTGCCAGTAGCTTCCAGGGGGAGACTAAAGCTTTCTTT
CASSFQGETKAFF
>TRBV29-1|NA|NA|TRBJ2-2
TGCAGTGTTGGTCGCTCCTTGGAGGGCAGGGAGCTGTTTTTT
CSVGRSLEGRELFF
>TRBV6-1|NA|NA|TRBJ2-7
TGTGCCAGCAGTAGGACATCACCCTACGAGCAGTACTTC
CASSRTSPYEQYF
>TRBV28|NA|NA|TRBJ2-7
TGTGCCACACACGGGGGCCAGTACGAGCAGTACTTC
CATHGGQYEQYF
>TRBV6-2/TRBV6-3|NA|NA|TRBJ2-1
TGTGCCATCAGTTACGCAGGGACAAGAGACAATGAGCAGTTCTTC
CAISYAGTRDNEQFF
>TRBV7-2|TRBD1|NA|TRBJ2-5
TGTGCCAGCAGCTTCTTCCGGGACAGACAAGAGACCCAGTACTTC
CASSFFRDRQETQYF
>TRBV7-8|NA|many|TRBJ2-1
TGTGCCAGCAGCCTAATCCACGGCGATGAGCAGTTCTTC
CASSLIHGDEQFF
>TRBV28|NA|NA|TRBJ1-5
TGTACCAGCAGTTCTGAATATACCGGACGGAATCGTCAGCCCCAGCATTTT
CTSSSEYTGRNRQPQHF
>TRBV20-1|NA|many|TRBJ1-2
TGCAGTGCTAGTAAAGGCCGACTGGACGGCTACACCTTC
CSASKGRLDGYTF
>TRBV4-2|NA|NA|TRBJ2-2
TGTGCCAGCAGCCAAGAATTGGCCACGAACACCGGGGAGCTGCTTTTT
CASSQELATNTGELLF
>TRBV6-2/TRBV6-3|TRBD2|NA|TRBJ2-1
TGTGCCAGCGGCTCCGAATCTCGGGTAGCGGGAGCCGGGCAGTTCTTC
CASGSESRVAGAGQFF
>TRBV6-1|NA|NA|TRBJ2-2
TGTGCCAGCAGTGATCTCGCGAACACCGGGGAGCTGTTTTTT
CASSDLANTGELFF
>TRBV11-3|NA|once|TRBJ2-3
TGTGCCAGCAGCTTAGATCTCAGCACAGATACTCAGTATTTT
CASSLDLSTDTQYF
>TRBV11-3|NA|NA|TRBJ2-7
TGCGCCAACAGCTTAGATCCGGACATGAATGAGCAGTACTTC
CANSLDPDMNEQYF
>TRBV4-1|TRBD1|many|TRBJ1-4
TGCGCCAGCAGCCAAGAATTCCGGGACAGGGGGCGAGCAACTAATGAAAAACTGTTTTTT
CASSQEFRDRGRATNEKLFF
>TRBV7-2|NA|few|TRBJ1-6
TGTGCTAGCAGCTTAGAGTCAGGGGTAGAAAGTTCACCCCTCCACTTT
CASSLESGVESSPLHF
>TRBV14|TRBD1|NA|TRBJ1-1
TGTGCCAGGAGCCTTAAAAGGACAGGGTGGCCTGAAGCTTTCTTT
CARSLKRTGWPEAFF
>TRBV5-8|NA|many|TRBJ2-2
TGTGCCAGCAGCTTGAACGCGGGCCCCGGGGAGCTGTTTTTT
CASSLNAGPGELFF
>TRBV6-5|TRBD1|NA|TRBJ2-1
TGTGCCAGTAGTTACTCCCTGTCCAAACAGGGGTCCGACCCGAGGGCGGAGAATGAGCAGTTCTTC
CASSYSLSKQGSDPRAENEQFF
>TRBV12-3/TRBV12-4|NA|NA|TRBJ1-4
TGTGCCAGCAAGTTTTCCAAGAGACTGTTTTTT
CASKFSKRLFF
>TRBV6-6|NA|NA|TRBJ2-7
TGTACCAGCAGAGGGGTTAGTGGGAGTTACGAGCAGTACTTC
CTSRGVSGSYEQYF
>TRBV20-1|TRBD2|many|TRBJ2-3
TGCAGTGTCAGGTCTCCGCGGGAGAGCACAGATACGCAGTATTTT
CSVRSPRESTDTQYF
>TRBV29-1|TRBD1|many|TRBJ1-1
TGCAGCGAGGCCGGACTACAGGGGGACACTGAAGCTTTCTTT
CSEAGLQGDTEAFF
>TRBV5-5|TRBD1|NA|TRBJ1-2
TGTGCCAGTAGCCGTGGGACAGTGGATAAATATGGCTACACCTTC
CASSRGTVDKYGYTF
>TRBV7-3|NA|many|TRBJ2-1
TGTGCCAGCGGACGCTACCGGAGTGAGCAGTTCTTC
CASGRYRSEQFF
>TRBV20-1|TRBD2|many|TRBJ2-7
TGCAGTGCCAACGCCGCTAGCGGAACGGTCTACGAGCAGTACTTC
CSANAASGTVYEQYF
>TRBV6-1|NA|NA|TRBJ2-5
TGTGCGAGCAGTGTAGGCGGAACGGGACTCTTCCAAGAGACCCAGTACTTC
CASSVGGTGLFQETQYF
>TRBV12-3/TRBV12-4|NA|NA|TRBJ1-4
TGTGCCAGCAGTGCCGTGGGGGACTCCGAAGGAAAACTGTTTTTT
CASSAVGDSEGKLFF
>TRBV12-3/TRBV12-4|NA|many|TRBJ1-4
TGTGCCAGCAGTTTAGATGGGATTCGGGAAAAACTGTTTTTT
CASSLDGIREKLFF
>TRBV6-5|NA|NA|TRBJ1-4
TGTGCCAGCAGTCGGACAGAATGCTCGGAAAAACTGTTTTTT
CASSRTECSEKLFF
>TRBV28|NA|many|TRBJ2-1
TGTGCCAGCAGCCCCTCTCGAACCTACAATGAGCAGTTCTTC
CASSPSRTYNEQFF
>TRBV29-1|TRBD2|medium-sized|TRBJ2-1
TGCAGCGTTGATAGGGAGGGAACCTACAATGAGCAGTTCTTC
CSVDREGTYNEQFF
>TRBV5-4|NA|NA|TRBJ2-1
TGTGCCAGCAGCTCCGGACTTTACGGATCCTACAATGAGCAGTTCTTC
CASSSGLYGSYNEQFF
>TRBV7-3|TRBD2|NA|TRBJ2-2
TGTGCCAGCAGCTCGGGAGGATCGAACACCGGGGAGCTGTTTTTT
CASSSGGSNTGELFF
>TRBV20-1|NA|few|TRBJ2-4
TGCAGTGCTAGGAGGGACCTGGGGGGCTTTGCCAAAAACATTCAGTACTTC
CSARRDLGGFAKNIQYF
>TRBV12-3/TRBV12-4|TRBD2|NA|TRBJ2-1
TGTGCCAGCAGTTCCAGCGGGAGTGGGGGCAATGAGCAGTTCTTC
CASSSSGSGGNEQFF
>TRBV29-1|NA|NA|TRBJ2-2
TGCAGCGTCGTGTACCGGGGGTTTGCCGGGGAGCTGTTTTTT
CSVVYRGFAGELFF
>TRBV5-4|NA|NA|TRBJ2-3
TGTTCCAGTAGCTTGGTAGGCGGGAGCACAGATACGCAGTATTTT
CSSSLVGGSTDTQYF
>TRBV12-3/TRBV12-4|TRBD1|NA|TRBJ1-2
TGTGTCAGCAGCCCGGACAGGGTGGACTTAAGATATGGCTACACCTTC
CVSSPDRVDLRYGYTF
>TRBV5-4|NA|many|TRBJ1-2
TGTGCCAGCAGCAGAATCGGACAAAGCTATGGCTACACCTTC
CASSRIGQSYGYTF
>TRBV28|NA|many|TRBJ1-2
TGTGCCAGCAGTTCCCAGGACAAGAATGGCTACACCTTC
CASSSQDKNGYTF